This passage covers 28 T cell receptor beta chains from one sample sequenced in a study of OX40 agonist ivuxolimab in advanced cancers. Sequenced by immunoSEQ multiplex PCR; TCRdb stores in-frame clones only, minus some. The sample lists 63,000 or so clones, 91% occurring once. The input for sequencing was CD4+ or CD8+ T cells sorted from blood, taken in a trial of the OX40 agonist ivuxolimab. The receptors originated from an adult with an advanced solid tumor such as melanoma, head and neck, liver or kidney cancer.

V and J are TRBV5-4 and TRBJ2-3; 8 bases match TRBD1. Looked up from germline, CDR1 is SGHNT and CDR2 is YYREEE (reference sequence). The junction had 5 bases not matched to a gene; V was cut back by 0 bases and J by 5 bases. CDR3 length: 15 residues. This chain's CDR3 is CASSLGQGTGDTQYF. For the CDR3, the DNA is TGTGCCAGCAGCTTGGGACAGGGGACGGGAGATACGCAGTATTTT.

This sequence joins TRBV11-2 and TRBJ1-6, with D uncertain. Trimming pared 3 bases from V and 0 bases from J, leaving 9 bases between. Germline values: CDR1 SGHAT, CDR2 FQNNGV. This CDR3 is built from 16 residues. CDR3 in amino acids: CASSFGQSSYNSPLHF. CDR3 bases: TGTGCCAGCAGCTTCGGGCAGAGCTCCTATAATTCACCCCTCCACTTT.

This chain joins TRBV19 and TRBJ2-7; 9 nucleotides line up with TRBD1. V gave up 10 bases and J gave up 2 bases; unmatched junction bases: 9. The CDR3 is 14 amino acids. Germline V lookup: CDR1 LNHDA, CDR2 SQIVND (reference sequence). CDR3 in amino acids: CATALQGAAYEQYF. CDR3 nucleotide sequence: TGTGCCACCGCCTTACAGGGGGCAGCCTACGAGCAGTACTTC. Full variable domain (rest looked up from reference TRBV19 and TRBJ2-7): DGGITQSPKYLFRKEGQNVTLSCEQNLNHDAMYWYRQDPGQGLRLIYYSQIVNDFQKGDIAEGYSVSREKKESFPLTVTSAQKNPTAFYLCATALQGAAYEQYFGPGTRLTVT.

This rearrangement joins TRBV27 to TRBJ1-6, with 7 bases matching TRBD1. Looked up from germline, CDR1 is MNHEY and CDR2 is SMNVEV (reference sequence). V shed 3 bases and J 2 bases; nucleotides not matched to a gene: 4. This CDR3 region has 16 residues. The CDR3 sequence: CASSFGRGPYNSPLHF. As DNA, the CDR3 is TGTGCCAGCAGTTTTGGGAGGGGGCCCTATAATTCACCCCTCCACTTT.

The rearrangement links TRBV15 to TRBJ2-1, with D possibly being TRBD1 (6 bases). The germline gives CDR1 LNHNV, CDR2 YYDKDF (reference sequence). The CDR3 covers 14 residues. V lost 8 bases, J lost 0 bases, and 11 bases lay in between. In DNA, the CDR3 is TGTGCCACCCAAGGGGGTAGCTCCTACAATGAGCAGTTCTTC. Its translation: CATQGGSSYNEQFF.

J is TRBJ1-3 and V is TRBV11-2; perhaps TRBD1 as D (5 bases). V was cut by 5 bases and J by 2 bases, with 13 bases left in between. This CDR3 spans 15 amino acids. Germline V gene data show CDR1 as SGHAT and CDR2 as FQNNGV. CDR3 bases: TGTGCCAGCAGCGAGTTCCGGGGACCTGGAAACACCATATATTTT. Its translation is CASSEFRGPGNTIYF.

V is TRBV7-6 and J is TRBJ2-2; TRBD1 matches at 11 bases. The junction had 13 bases not matched to a gene; V was cut back by 5 bases and J by 2 bases. CDR3 length equals 19 residues. Germline CDR1 and CDR2: SGHVS and FNYEAQ. The CDR3 reads CASSLDGTGGTSNTGELFF. DNA for the CDR3: TGTGCCAGCAGCCTAGACGGGACAGGGGGGACCTCAAACACCGGGGAGCTGTTTTTT.

This chain connects TRBV28 to TRBJ1-1; D is undetermined. The CDR3 contains 11 residues. Germline CDR1 and CDR2: MDHEN and SYDVKM. V lost 8 bases to trimming and J lost 4 bases, with 8 bases between them. The CDR3 region has the DNA TGTGCCAGCGGTGTTTTCACTGAAGCTTTCTTT. Residues: CASGVFTEAFF.

J is TRBJ1-2 and V is TRBV7-9; D uncertain. Germline V lookup: CDR1 SEHNR, CDR2 FQNEAQ (reference sequence). Trimming took 4 bases from V and 2 from J, leaving 8 bases between them. The CDR3 covers 13 residues. The CDR3 sequence: CASSSPENYGYTF. The CDR3 DNA reads as TGTGCCAGCAGCTCCCCGGAGAACTATGGCTACACCTTC.

This chain joins TRBV7-9 and TRBJ2-7, with D tentatively TRBD1 or TRBD2 (5 bases each). Trimming took off 5 bases at V and 3 bases at J, with 17 bases between the two ends. The CDR3 is 15 residues long. The germline gives CDR1 SEHNR, CDR2 FQNEAQ (reference sequence). CDR3 loop: CASSPPQGPSYEQYF. The CDR3 DNA is TGTGCCAGCAGCCCCCCCCAGGGACCCAGCTACGAGCAGTACTTC.

J is TRBJ2-1 and V is TRBV27; D may be TRBD2 (6 bases). Trimming pared 1 base from V and 8 bases from J, leaving 24 bases between. The CDR3 is made up of 18 amino acids. The germline V gene encodes CDR1 MNHEY and CDR2 SMNVEV (reference sequence). CDR3 sequence (DNA): TGTGCCAGCAGTTTATTGGGACTTCCTAAGAGGTTCTATCATGAGCAGTTCTTC. Residues: CASSLLGLPKRFYHEQFF.

The gene calls are TRBV7-8 and TRBJ2-2; 12 bases map to TRBD2. The V and J ends lost 2 bases and 1 base, in that order; junction bases with no gene match: 2. CDR1 SGHVS and CDR2 FQNEAQ come from the germline V gene. The CDR3 covers 17 residues. CDR3 DNA sequence: TGTGCCAGCAGCTTAAGGACTAGCGGGAAGAACACCGGGGAGCTGTTTTTT. Its translation: CASSLRTSGKNTGELFF.

This rearrangement joins TRBV6-5 to TRBJ2-5; D not resolved. The CDR3 is 13 residues long. V shed 8 bases and J shed 2 bases, with 12 bases lying between them. CDR1 and CDR2 from the germline V gene are MNHEY and SVGAGI. DNA of the CDR3: TGTGCCAGCTCTTTCCATATACAAGAGACCCAGTACTTC. The encoded protein is CASSFHIQETQYF.

The chain employs TRBV9 and TRBJ2-2; the D gene could be TRBD1 or TRBD2 (5 bases each). The CDR3 length is 15 residues. V was pared by 7 bases and J by 4 bases, with 17 bases between. The V gene's germline CDR1 is SGDLS and CDR2 YYNGEE. In DNA, the CDR3 is TGTGCCAGCCGGGGCGACTACCTTGCCACCGGGGAGCTGTTTTTT. Its translation: CASRGDYLATGELFF. Together with reference TRBV9 and TRBJ2-2, the CDR3 gives the full variable domain: DSGVTQTPKHLITATGQRVTLRCSPRSGDLSVYWYQQSLDQGLQFLIQYYNGEERAKGNILERFSAQQFPDLHSELNLSSLELGDSALYFCASRGDYLATGELFFGEGSRLTVL.

The chain employs TRBV6-1 and TRBJ2-7, with 10 bases identical to TRBD1. CDR1 is MNHNS and CDR2 is SASEGT in the germline V gene. The CDR3 loop spans 14 amino acids. With V trimmed by 3 bases and J by 6 bases, 5 bases remained unmatched. CDR3 sequence reads: CASSDHDRGREQYV. The DNA of the CDR3 is TGTGCCAGCAGTGACCACGACAGGGGGCGCGAGCAGTACGTC.

The chain uses TRBV4-1 and TRBJ1-4; D possibly corresponds to TRBD1 (6 bases). CDR1 MGHRA and CDR2 YSYEKL come from the germline V gene. The germline V and J ends were trimmed by 4 bases and 8 bases, with 17 bases remaining between them. CDR3 length: 15 residues. The CDR3 DNA sequence: TGCGCCAGCAGCCTCCTCCGGGACACCGGCGAAAAACTGTTTTTT. It specifies CASSLLRDTGEKLFF.

CDR3 nucleotides: TGTGCCAGCAGCCCCCCTGGCACTAGAAGGCTTAATACGCAGTATTTT. This codes for CASSPPGTRRLNTQYF. This rearrangement joins TRBV5-6 to TRBJ2-3, with a weak D call TRBD2 (5 bases). V lost 4 bases and J lost 7, with 22 bases in between. The CDR3 totals 16 residues. Germline CDR1 is SGHDT and CDR2 is YYEEEE.

The rearrangement joins TRBV4-1 to TRBJ2-7, with TRBD1 matching 8 bases. CDR3 size: 15 residues. The ends lost 0 bases at V and 4 bases at J; junction bases unmatched: 5. The germline V gene encodes CDR1 MGHRA and CDR2 YSYEKL. DNA of the CDR3: TGCGCCAGCAGCCAAGACAGGGGGCTTCGGTACGAGCAGTACTTC. Residues: CASSQDRGLRYEQYF.

The chain recombines TRBV11-2 with TRBJ2-7; 9 positions agree with TRBD1. Germline loops: CDR1 SGHAT, CDR2 FQNNGV. With 1 base clipped from V and 2 bases from J, the junction kept 12 bases outside the gene matches. This CDR3 spans 18 amino acids. The DNA of the CDR3 is TGTGCCAGCAGCTTAGCGACCCCGGGACAGGGACCCGCCTACGAGCAGTACTTC. This gives the protein CASSLATPGQGPAYEQYF. Combining the CDR3 with reference TRBV11-2 and TRBJ2-7 gives the whole variable domain EAGVAQSPRYKIIEKRQSVAFWCNPISGHATLYWYQQILGQGPKLLIQFQNNGVVDDSQLPKDRFSAERLKGVDSTLKIQPAKLEDSAVYLCASSLATPGQGPAYEQYFGPGTRLTVT.

The V and J genes are TRBV7-6 and TRBJ2-1; weak D call: TRBD2 (5 bases). This CDR3 has 16 amino acids. The germline V gene encodes CDR1 SGHVS and CDR2 FNYEAQ. V shed 5 bases and J shed 16 bases, with 30 bases lying between them. CDR3 in amino acids: CASSVGRLAPQITVFF. In DNA, the CDR3 is TGTGCCAGCAGCGTGGGTAGGCTAGCCCCCCAAATTACAGTTTTCTTC.

This chain links TRBV7-3 with TRBJ2-7, with TRBD2 identical over 9 bases. The CDR3 length is 15 residues. Losses at the gene ends were 3 bases for V and 6 bases for J; bases not matched to a gene: 9. CDR1 and CDR2 (germline): SGHTA, FQGTGA. CDR3 sequence: CASSFIAGVSREQYF. The CDR3 bases are TGTGCCAGCAGCTTCATAGCGGGAGTCTCTCGCGAGCAGTACTTC. Together with reference TRBV7-3 and TRBJ2-7, the CDR3 gives the full variable domain: GAGVSQTPSNKVTEKGKYVELRCDPISGHTALYWYRQSLGQGPEFLIYFQGTGAADDSGLPNDRFFAVRPEGSVSTLKIQRTERGDSAVYLCASSFIAGVSREQYFGPGTRLTVT.

This rearrangement joins TRBV27 to TRBJ2-1; a possible D gene is TRBD2 (6 bases). The germline V and J ends were trimmed by 8 bases and 0 bases, with 14 bases remaining between them. The CDR3 sequence is 15 residues long. CDR1 is MNHEY, CDR2 SMNVEV, per germline (reference sequence). Here the CDR3 reads CASASYGSSYNEQFF. As DNA, the CDR3 is TGTGCCAGCGCCTCCTACGGGAGCTCCTACAATGAGCAGTTCTTC.

The V call is TRBV6-5, the J call TRBJ1-1; TRBD1 matches 10 bases. Germline CDR1 reads MNHEY; CDR2 reads SVGAGI. CDR3 size: 14 residues. J lost 7 bases, V lost 5 bases, and 7 bases had no gene match. In nucleotides, the CDR3 is TGTGCCAGCAGTAAGGGACAGGGGTCGAGTGAAGCTTTCTTT. Translation: CASSKGQGSSEAFF.

The V gene is TRBV6-1, the J gene TRBJ1-2; 8 positions agree with TRBD1. Unmatched junction bases numbered 10, after V lost 7 bases and J lost 3 bases. The CDR3 sequence is 15 residues long. Germline V gives CDR1 MNHNS, CDR2 SASEGT. CDR3 in DNA: TGTGCCAGCAACTCCCAGGGGGCGAGGCACTATGGCTACACCTTC. Encoded protein: CASNSQGARHYGYTF.

A word on this clone: This sample also contains other DNA sequences that code for the same CDR3. This chain uses TRBV4-1 with TRBJ1-1; D remains unclear. V lost 1 base to trimming and J lost 1 base, with 4 bases between them. Germline V gene data show CDR1 as MGHRA and CDR2 as YSYEKL. The CDR3 totals 13 residues. CDR3 nucleotide sequence: TGCGCCAGCAGCCAAGTGGGGAACACTGAAGCTTTCTTT. Translation gives CASSQVGNTEAFF.

This chain links TRBV28 with TRBJ2-1, with 9 bases that match TRBD2. The V and J ends lost 5 bases and 9 bases, in that order; junction bases with no gene match: 11. Germline V CDR1 and CDR2: MDHEN, SYDVKM. The length of the CDR3 is 15 residues. The CDR3 sequence: CASSASLAGMGEQFF. CDR3 DNA: TGTGCCAGCAGTGCGTCGCTAGCGGGGATGGGTGAGCAGTTCTTC.

This chain links TRBV6-5 with TRBJ2-1; TRBD1 aligns across 10 bases. The CDR3 runs 15 residues. V was pared by 6 bases and J by 4 bases, with 6 bases of the junction left unmatched. Germline V gene lookup returns CDR1 MNHEY and CDR2 SVGAGI. CDR3 nucleotides: TGTGCCAGCAGCTCGACAGGGGGCCCATACAATGAGCAGTTCTTC. The encoded protein is CASSSTGGPYNEQFF.

V and J are TRBV27 and TRBJ2-1; D is ambiguous. Trimming left V 4 bases short and J 12 bases short, with 19 bases between. The length of the CDR3 is 14 residues. Germline-derived CDR1 and CDR2 are MNHEY and SMNVEV (reference sequence). In nucleotides, the CDR3 is TGTGCCAGCAGTTCTATCCCCCCCCAGGCTGTGCAGTTCTTC. The encoded protein is CASSSIPPQAVQFF.